The source of this TCR beta chain is a study of shared clonotypes between healthy human individuals. The study's findings and limits: Lower generation probabilities were found for non-shared clonotypes than for those shared by all four donors.

On this clone: Its antigen is not identified.

Trimming removed 5 bases at V and 8 bases at J, with 11 bases between. The CDR3 contains 12 residues. Germline V gene data show CDR1 as MNHEY and CDR2 as SVGAGI. Across several immunoSEQ plates, the genomic DNA of each subset was split evenly. The assay was immunoSEQ multiplex PCR, and TCRdb's table has in-frame clones only and misses some. The top ten hold about 0.4% of the sample, which has fewer than 1.6 million clones, approximately 98.5% seen once. The source material was naive CD4+ T cells sorted from blood. Subset of the sample: CD45RA+ positively selected. This TCR was recovered from a man aged 25 to 45 in good health. The chain recombines TRBV6-5 with TRBJ2-3; no definite D call. CDR3 sequence: CASSPQPGTQYF. CDR3 DNA: TGTGCCAGCAGTCCGCAGCCGGGTACGCAGTATTTT.